Listed below are T cell receptor beta chains from one sample, sequenced in a study of cytomegalovirus exposure and HLA in healthy donors. The data were produced by immunoSEQ multiplex PCR, yet TCRdb's version contains in-frame clones alone and is incomplete. Found here are about 150,000 clones, nearly 80% of them singletons; the top ten hold 1.5% to 2%. Sequenced input: PBMCs. These TCRs come from a woman aged 25 to 39 in good health and CMV-seronegative. CDR3s include the opening cysteine and the closing phenylalanine or tryptophan. A D gene is named only where the DNA matches it firmly. Not all rows give a size; the values are once, few, many and, for expanded clones, a class.

>TRBV9|few|TRBD2|TRBJ2-1
TGTGCCAGCAGCGTAGTACTAGCGGGGCCCAGCTCCTACAATGAGCAGTTCTTC
CASSVVLAGPSSYNEQFF
>TRBV9|once|TRBD2|TRBJ2-7
TGTGCCAGCAGCCCCCGGACTAGCGGGGAGTACGAGCAGTACTTC
CASSPRTSGEYEQYF
>TRBV4-3|NA|NA|TRBJ1-4
TGCGCCAGCAGCCAAGACTTGCAGGCGGGGGGGGAAAAACTGTTTTTT
CASSQDLQAGGEKLFF
>TRBV11-2|NA|TRBD2|TRBJ2-5
TGTGCCAGCAGCTTATATATGGGGGACTATCAAGAGACCCAGTACTTC
CASSLYMGDYQETQYF
>TRBV27|NA|NA|TRBJ2-1
TGTGCCAGCAGTGGTCTAGGACAGAAGAACAATGAGCAGTTCTTC
CASSGLGQKNNEQFF
>TRBV9|NA|NA|TRBJ2-4
TGTGCCAGCAGCGTAGTCGGGTCGAACATTCAGTACTTC
CASSVVGSNIQYF
>TRBV28|NA|TRBD1|TRBJ1-1
TGTGCCAGCAGTCCCGACAGGGTAAACACTGAAGCTTTCTTT
CASSPDRVNTEAFF
>TRBV5-1|once|TRBD1|TRBJ2-2
TGCGCCAGCAGCTTAAGGGACAGGGGTCGATGGACCGGGGAGCTGTTTTTT
CASSLRDRGRWTGELFF
>TRBV7-6|NA|NA|TRBJ1-5
TGTGCCAGCAGCCTCGACAGGAATCAGCCCCAGCATTTT
CASSLDRNQPQHF
>TRBV9|NA|NA|TRBJ1-6
TGTGCCAGCAGCGTAGGGACAGCTAATTCACCCCTCCACTTT
CASSVGTANSPLHF
>TRBV11-2|few|NA|TRBJ2-1
TGTGCCAGCAGCTTGGAACAGGGTCCCTACAATGAGCAGTTCTTC
CASSLEQGPYNEQFF
>TRBV7-8|once|NA|TRBJ2-5
TGTGCCAGCAGCTCCCCGGAGACCCAGTACTTC
CASSSPETQYF
>TRBV7-6|NA|TRBD1|TRBJ1-2
TGTGCCAGCAGCAAAGGGACAGGGGTGGATGGCTACACCTTC
CASSKGTGVDGYTF
>TRBV5-1|NA|TRBD2|TRBJ2-1
TGCGCCAGCAGCGGAAAAGGACTAGCGGGTACGCATGAGCAGTTCTTC
CASSGKGLAGTHEQFF
>TRBV13|once|NA|TRBJ2-7
TGTGCCAGCAGCTTGATAGGGGCGACCGAGCAGTACTTC
CASSLIGATEQYF
>TRBV19|NA|TRBD1|TRBJ1-2
TGTGCCAGTAGTACGACAATCCCGGGACAGGGGGCTAACTATGGCTACACCTTC
CASSTTIPGQGANYGYTF
>TRBV27|NA|NA|TRBJ2-7
TGTGCCAGCAGTCGTTACCCCTCTACCTACGAGCAGTACTTC
CASSRYPSTYEQYF
>TRBV7-9|NA|NA|TRBJ1-2
TGTGCCAGCAGCCTCGGACCTGGACAGTCTAACTATGGCTACACCTTC
CASSLGPGQSNYGYTF
>TRBV19|NA|NA|TRBJ1-2
TGTGCCAGTAGTCCAGGGGCTCAGGGAAGGGACTATGGCTACACCTTC
CASSPGAQGRDYGYTF
>TRBV6-1|NA|NA|TRBJ1-1
TGTGCCAGCAGTGTGTCAGACTTCACTGAAGCTTTCTTT
CASSVSDFTEAFF
>TRBV5-1|NA|NA|TRBJ2-7
TGCGCCAGCAGCTTGCCTATGTCTCCGCCCTACGAGCAGTACTTC
CASSLPMSPPYEQYF
>TRBV2|NA|NA|TRBJ1-5
TGTGCCAGCACCCGACAGGGCAATCAGCCCCAGCATTTT
CASTRQGNQPQHF
>TRBV4-1|NA|TRBD1|TRBJ2-7
TGCGCCAGCAGCCAAAAGGGACAGGCGTCCTACGAGCAGTACTTC
CASSQKGQASYEQYF
>TRBV27|NA|TRBD1|TRBJ2-3
TGTGCCAGCAGTTTATCGTTGGGACAGGGGGCGAGAGATACGCAGTATTTT
CASSLSLGQGARDTQYF
>TRBV9|NA|NA|TRBJ2-3
TGTGCCAGCAGCGCATACTTCACAGATACGCAGTATTTT
CASSAYFTDTQYF
>TRBV19|NA|NA|TRBJ1-2
TGTGCCAGTAGTATAGGTCTAAATGGCTACACCTTC
CASSIGLNGYTF
>TRBV11-3|NA|TRBD1|TRBJ2-1
TGTGCCAGCAGCTTGGGACAGGACAATGAGCAGTTCTTC
CASSLGQDNEQFF
>TRBV10-1|once|TRBD1|TRBJ1-1
TGCGCCAGGGTTACAGGGGGTAGCACTGAAGCTTTCTTT
CARVTGGSTEAFF
>TRBV7-3|NA|TRBD2|TRBJ2-1
TGTGCCAGCAGCTTAATCGGGGGCGGACTAGCGGGGGCCCACAATGAGCAGTTCTTC
CASSLIGGGLAGAHNEQFF
>TRBV5-6|NA|NA|TRBJ2-1
TGTGCCAGCAGCCGAGAGAGCCCCTACAATGAGCAGTTCTTC
CASSRESPYNEQFF
>TRBV7-9|NA|NA|TRBJ1-2
TGTGCCAGCAGCTTTGACAGCTATGGCTACACCTTC
CASSFDSYGYTF
>TRBV30|NA|NA|TRBJ2-3
TGTGCCTGGAGTAAGGAGGGCACAGATACGCAGTATTTT
CAWSKEGTDTQYF
>TRBV2|NA|NA|TRBJ2-3
TGTGCCAGCAGTCAGCAGGGACTTGGCGGCACAGATACGCAGTATTTT
CASSQQGLGGTDTQYF
>TRBV19|few|TRBD2|TRBJ2-1
TGTGCCAGTAGCCGACTAGCGGGGCTGGGGTGGAATGAGCAGTTCTTC
CASSRLAGLGWNEQFF
>TRBV6-1|NA|TRBD1|TRBJ1-5
TGTGCCAGCAGACCCACCGACAGGGGAGGTCAGCCCCAGCATTTT
CASRPTDRGGQPQHF
>TRBV1|NA|NA|TRBJ2-1
TGCACCAGCAGCCACCTACTAGCGGGGGGCTCCTACAATGAGCAGTTCTTC
CTSSHLLAGGSYNEQFF
>TRBV27|NA|NA|TRBJ1-2
TGTGCCAGCAGCTTCGCCGGAGGGGGCTACACCTTC
CASSFAGGGYTF
>TRBV29-1|NA|TRBD1|TRBJ2-7
TGCAGCGTTGAAGCTTTTCTTGTCGGGACAGGCTTCAACGAGCAGTACTTC
CSVEAFLVGTGFNEQYF